The source of this TCR beta chain is a study of blood T cell repertoires in COVID-19. Those enrolled, adults aged about 18 to 89 years, came from 25 or so US areas. Method: immunoSEQ multiplex PCR; TCRdb's copy keeps in-frame clones and lacks some. This table has around 300,000 clones, around 92% appearing once. Sequencing input: PBMCs or T cells enriched from blood (not recorded which). This receptor was obtained from a woman aged 55-69 years who had recovered from COVID-19.

CDR3 loop: CASSEMGDRVDTF. CDR3 coding DNA: TGTGCCAGCAGTGAAATGGGCGACAGGGTGGACACCTTC. The chain has TRBV6-1 and TRBJ1-2; TRBD1 matches 7 bases. V shed 2 bases and J 12 bases; nucleotides not matched to a gene: 9. The length of the CDR3 is 13 residues. From germline, CDR1 is MNHNS and CDR2 SASEGT.